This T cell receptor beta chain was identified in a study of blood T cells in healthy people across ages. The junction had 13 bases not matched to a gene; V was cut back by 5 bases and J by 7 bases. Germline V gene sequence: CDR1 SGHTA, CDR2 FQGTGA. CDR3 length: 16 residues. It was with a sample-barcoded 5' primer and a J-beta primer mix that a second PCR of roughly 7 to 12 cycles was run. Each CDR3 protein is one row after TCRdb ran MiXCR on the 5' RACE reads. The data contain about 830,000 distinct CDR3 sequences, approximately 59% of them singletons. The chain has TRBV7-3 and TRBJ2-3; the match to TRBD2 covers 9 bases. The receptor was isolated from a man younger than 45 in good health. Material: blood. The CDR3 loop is CASSANPSGAKNTQYF. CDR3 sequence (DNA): TGTGCCAGCAGCGCCAACCCTAGCGGGGCCAAGAATACGCAGTATTTT.